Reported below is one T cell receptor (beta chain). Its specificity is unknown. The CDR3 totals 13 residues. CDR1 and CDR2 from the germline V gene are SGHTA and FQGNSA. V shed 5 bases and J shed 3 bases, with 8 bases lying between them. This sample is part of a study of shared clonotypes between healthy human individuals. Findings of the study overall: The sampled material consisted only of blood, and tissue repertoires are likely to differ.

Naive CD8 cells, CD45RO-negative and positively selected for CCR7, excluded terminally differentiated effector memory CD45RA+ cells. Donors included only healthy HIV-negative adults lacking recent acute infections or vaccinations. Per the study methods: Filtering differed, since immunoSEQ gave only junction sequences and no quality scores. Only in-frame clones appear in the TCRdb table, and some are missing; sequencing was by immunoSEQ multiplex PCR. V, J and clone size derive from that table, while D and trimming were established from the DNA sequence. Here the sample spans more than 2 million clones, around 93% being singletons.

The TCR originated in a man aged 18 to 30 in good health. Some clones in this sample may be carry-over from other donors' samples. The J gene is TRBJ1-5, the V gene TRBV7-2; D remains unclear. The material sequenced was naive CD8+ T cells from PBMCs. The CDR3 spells CASSPRINQPQHF. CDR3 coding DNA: TGTGCCAGCAGCCCGAGAATCAATCAGCCCCAGCATTTT.